Sequencing of this TCR beta chain was carried out in a study of blood T cells in healthy people across ages. In the case of this clonotype: Its antigen is currently unknown.

Caucasian individuals from Russia who were healthy and aged about 6 to 100 acted as donors. PBMCs, at least 7 million per sample, were isolated. Extraction of total RNA produced a minimum of 6 micrograms from each sample. The germline V gene has CDR1 SNHLY and CDR2 FYNNEI. The CDR3 totals 13 residues. Primers used in a second PCR of roughly 6 to 11 cycles were a sample-barcoded 5' primer and a J-beta primer mix. In TCRdb, the 5' RACE reads were re-called with MiXCR into one record per CDR3 protein. The top ten hold around 24% of the sample, which has 780,000 or so distinct CDR3 sequences, about 61% seen once. Study-wide results and limits: Underestimates were what the diversity estimates from one million T cells were considered to be.

V usage is TRBV2 and J usage is TRBJ2-7; 7 positions match TRBD1. The J call could be wrong; TRBJ2-4 is a better fit for the DNA end. This TCR derives from a man between 35 and 55 years old in good health. Source material: blood. CDR3 in amino acids: CASIRGFENIQYF. CDR3 DNA sequence: TGTGCCAGTATCAGGGGGTTTGAAAACATTCAGTACTTC.